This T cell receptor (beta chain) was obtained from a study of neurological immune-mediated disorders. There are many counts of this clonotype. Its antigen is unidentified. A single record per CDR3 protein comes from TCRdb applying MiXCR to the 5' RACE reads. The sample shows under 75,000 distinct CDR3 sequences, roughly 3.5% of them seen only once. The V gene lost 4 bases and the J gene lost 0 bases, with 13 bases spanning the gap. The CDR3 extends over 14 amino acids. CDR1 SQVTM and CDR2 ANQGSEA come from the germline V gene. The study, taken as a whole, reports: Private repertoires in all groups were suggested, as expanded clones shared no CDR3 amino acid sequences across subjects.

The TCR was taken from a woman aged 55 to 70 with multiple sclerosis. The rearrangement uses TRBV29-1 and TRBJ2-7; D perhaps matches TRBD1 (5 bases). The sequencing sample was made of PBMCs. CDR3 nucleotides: TGCAGCGTTGTAGGCAGGGCGAGCTCCTACGAGCAGTACTTC. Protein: CSVVGRASSYEQYF.